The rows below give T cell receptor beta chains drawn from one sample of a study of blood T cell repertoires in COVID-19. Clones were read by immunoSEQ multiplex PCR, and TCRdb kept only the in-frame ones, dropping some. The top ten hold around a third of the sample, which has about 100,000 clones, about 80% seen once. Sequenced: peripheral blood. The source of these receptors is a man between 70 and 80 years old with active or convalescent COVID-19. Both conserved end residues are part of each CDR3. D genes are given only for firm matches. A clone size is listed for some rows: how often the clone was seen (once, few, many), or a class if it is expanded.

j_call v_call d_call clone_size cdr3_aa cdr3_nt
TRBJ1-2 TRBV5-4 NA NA CASSPSPEIYGYTF TGTGCCAGCAGCCCCTCCCCCGAGATATATGGCTACACCTTC
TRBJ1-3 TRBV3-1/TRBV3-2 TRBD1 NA CASSRGTATGNTIYF TGTGCCAGCAGCCGAGGGACAGCAACTGGAAACACCATATATTTT
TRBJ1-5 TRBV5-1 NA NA CASSLALNQPQHF TGCGCCAGCAGCTTGGCGTTGAATCAGCCCCAGCATTTT
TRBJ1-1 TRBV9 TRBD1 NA CASSVTGDAEAFF TGTGCCAGCAGCGTAACAGGGGACGCTGAAGCTTTCTTT
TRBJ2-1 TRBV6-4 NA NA CASSDSPGGANEQFF TGTGCCAGCAGTGACTCTCCTGGGGGGGCGAACGAGCAGTTCTTC
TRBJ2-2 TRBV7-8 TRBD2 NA CASSSYRQGLAGDTGELFF TGTGCCAGCAGCTCCTACAGACAGGGACTAGCGGGAGATACCGGGGAGCTGTTTTTT
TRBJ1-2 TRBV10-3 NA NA CAISKTGVNYGYTF TGTGCCATCAGCAAAACAGGAGTTAACTATGGCTACACCTTC
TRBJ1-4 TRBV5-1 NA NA CASSSGELTNEKLFF TGCGCCAGCAGTTCAGGGGAGCTAACTAATGAAAAACTGTTTTTT
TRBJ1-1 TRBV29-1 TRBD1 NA CSVDGLQGHTEAFF TGCAGCGTTGATGGGTTACAGGGGCACACTGAAGCTTTCTTT
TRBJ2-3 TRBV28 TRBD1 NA CASSSPGQGATDTQYF TGTGCCAGCAGTTCTCCGGGACAGGGCGCGACAGATACGCAGTATTTT
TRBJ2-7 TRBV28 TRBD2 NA CASSLMAGGDATYEQYF TGTGCCAGCAGTTTAATGGCGGGAGGGGACGCCACCTACGAGCAGTACTTC
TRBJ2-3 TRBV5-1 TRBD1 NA CASSSGTEINTQYF TGCGCCAGCAGCTCCGGGACAGAGATCAATACGCAGTATTTT
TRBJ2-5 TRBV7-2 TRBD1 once CASSLGTGPGQETQYF TGTGCCAGCAGCTTAGGGACAGGGCCCGGCCAAGAGACCCAGTACTTC
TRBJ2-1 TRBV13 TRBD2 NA CASSSGLAGLYNEQFF TGTGCCAGCAGCTCGGGACTAGCGGGGCTCTACAATGAGCAGTTCTTC
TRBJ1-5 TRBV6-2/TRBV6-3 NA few CASSVDRPSNQPQHF TGTGCCAGCAGTGTCGACAGGCCTAGCAATCAGCCCCAGCATTTT
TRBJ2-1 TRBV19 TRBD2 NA CASSEAGVYYNEQFF TGTGCCAGTAGTGAAGCGGGGGTCTATTACAATGAGCAGTTCTTC
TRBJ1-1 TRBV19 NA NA CASSTVAAVNTEAFF TGTGCCAGTAGTACCGTCGCGGCAGTGAACACTGAAGCTTTCTTT
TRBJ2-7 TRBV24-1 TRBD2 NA CATSGGSIGEQYF TGTGCCACCAGCGGCGGGAGTATCGGCGAGCAGTACTTC
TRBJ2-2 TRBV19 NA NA CASSIDRQGLGTGELFF TGTGCCAGTAGTATAGATAGGCAGGGCTTGGGCACCGGGGAGCTGTTTTTT
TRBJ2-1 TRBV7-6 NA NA CASSPGLNEQFF TGTGCCAGCAGCCCTGGCTTGAATGAGCAGTTCTTC
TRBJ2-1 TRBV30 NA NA CAWSVLADEQFF TGTGCCTGGAGTGTACTAGCAGATGAGCAGTTCTTC
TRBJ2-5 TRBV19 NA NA CASSMWGLQETQYF TGTGCCAGTAGTATGTGGGGACTCCAAGAGACCCAGTACTTC
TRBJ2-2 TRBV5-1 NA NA CASSLGGGTGELFF TGCGCCAGCAGCTTGGGAGGGGGAACCGGGGAGCTGTTTTTT
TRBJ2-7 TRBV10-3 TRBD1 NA CAISLGTDSYEQYF TGTGCCATCAGCCTAGGGACAGACTCATACGAGCAGTACTTC
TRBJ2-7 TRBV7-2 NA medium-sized CASSGYGTDEQYF TGTGCCAGCAGCGGTTACGGGACTGACGAGCAGTACTTC
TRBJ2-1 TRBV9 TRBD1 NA CASSQPGTGGFDEQFF TGTGCCAGCAGCCAACCTGGGACAGGGGGGTTCGATGAGCAGTTCTTC
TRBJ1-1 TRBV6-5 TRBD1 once CASRGQGDTEAFF TGTGCCAGCAGGGGACAGGGGGACACTGAAGCTTTCTTT
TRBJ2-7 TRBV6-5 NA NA CASSLLPGVSSYEQYF TGTGCCAGCAGTTTGCTTCCGGGGGTCAGCTCCTACGAGCAGTACTTC
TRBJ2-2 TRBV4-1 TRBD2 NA CASSRGTSGRVAGELFF TGCGCCAGCAGCCGAGGGACTAGCGGGAGGGTCGCCGGGGAGCTGTTTTTT
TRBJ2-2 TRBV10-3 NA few CAIRETANTGELFF TGTGCCATCAGGGAGACTGCGAACACCGGGGAGCTGTTTTTT
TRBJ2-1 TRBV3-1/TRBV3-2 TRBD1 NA CASSHDRGTDNEQFF TGTGCCAGCAGCCATGACAGGGGGACCGACAATGAGCAGTTCTTC
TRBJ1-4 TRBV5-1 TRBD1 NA CASRTNGDRAAANEKLFF TGCGCCAGCCGAACCAATGGGGACAGGGCCGCGGCTAATGAAAAACTGTTTTTT
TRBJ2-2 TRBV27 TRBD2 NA CASTPGLAGGSNTGELFF TGTGCCAGCACCCCGGGACTAGCGGGAGGGTCCAACACCGGGGAGCTGTTTTTT
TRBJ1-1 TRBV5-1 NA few CASSPEGNTEAFF TGCGCCAGCAGCCCGGAGGGAAACACTGAAGCTTTCTTT
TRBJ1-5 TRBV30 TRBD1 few CAWSGTGNYQPQHF TGTGCCTGGAGTGGGACAGGGAATTATCAGCCCCAGCATTTT